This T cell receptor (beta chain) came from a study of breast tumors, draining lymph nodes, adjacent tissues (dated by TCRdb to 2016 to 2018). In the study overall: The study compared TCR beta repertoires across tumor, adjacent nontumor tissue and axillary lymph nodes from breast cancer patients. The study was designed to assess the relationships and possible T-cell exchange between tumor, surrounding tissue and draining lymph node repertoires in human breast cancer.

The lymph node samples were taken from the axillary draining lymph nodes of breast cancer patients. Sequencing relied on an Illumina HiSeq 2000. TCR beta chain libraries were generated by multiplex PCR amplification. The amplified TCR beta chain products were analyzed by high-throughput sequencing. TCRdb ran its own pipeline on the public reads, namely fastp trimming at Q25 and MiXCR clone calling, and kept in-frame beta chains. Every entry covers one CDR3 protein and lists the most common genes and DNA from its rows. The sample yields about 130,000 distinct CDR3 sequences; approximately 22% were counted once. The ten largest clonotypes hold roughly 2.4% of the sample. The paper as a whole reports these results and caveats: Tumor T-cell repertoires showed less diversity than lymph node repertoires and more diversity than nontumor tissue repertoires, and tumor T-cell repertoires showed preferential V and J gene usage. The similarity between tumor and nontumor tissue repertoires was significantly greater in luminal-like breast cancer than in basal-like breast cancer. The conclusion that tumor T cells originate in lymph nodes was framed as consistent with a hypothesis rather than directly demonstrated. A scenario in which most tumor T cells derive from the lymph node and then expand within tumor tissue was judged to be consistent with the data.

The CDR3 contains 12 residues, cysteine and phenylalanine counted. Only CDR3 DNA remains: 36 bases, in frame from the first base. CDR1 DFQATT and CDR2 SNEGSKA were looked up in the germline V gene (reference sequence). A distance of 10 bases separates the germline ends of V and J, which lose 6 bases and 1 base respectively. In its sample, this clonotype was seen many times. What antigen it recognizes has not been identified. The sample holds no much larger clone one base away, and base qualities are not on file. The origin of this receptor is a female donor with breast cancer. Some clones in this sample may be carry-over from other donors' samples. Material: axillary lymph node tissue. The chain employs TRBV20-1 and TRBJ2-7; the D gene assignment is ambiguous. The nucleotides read TGCAGTGCCCCGGACCTATCCTACGAGCAGTACTTC. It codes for CSAPDLSYEQYF.